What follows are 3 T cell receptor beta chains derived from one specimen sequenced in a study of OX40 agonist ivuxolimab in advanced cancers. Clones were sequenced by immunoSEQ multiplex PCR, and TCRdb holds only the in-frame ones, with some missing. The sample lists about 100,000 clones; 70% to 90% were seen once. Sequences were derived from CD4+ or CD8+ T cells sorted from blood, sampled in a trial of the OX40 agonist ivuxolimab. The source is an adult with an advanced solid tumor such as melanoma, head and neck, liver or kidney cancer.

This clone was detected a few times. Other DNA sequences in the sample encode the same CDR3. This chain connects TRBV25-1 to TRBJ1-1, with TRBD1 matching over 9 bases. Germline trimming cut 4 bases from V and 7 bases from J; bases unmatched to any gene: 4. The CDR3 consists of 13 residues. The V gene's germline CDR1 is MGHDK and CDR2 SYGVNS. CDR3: CASSVPGQGEAFF. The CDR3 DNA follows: TGTGCCAGCAGTGTTCCGGGACAGGGTGAAGCTTTCTTT.

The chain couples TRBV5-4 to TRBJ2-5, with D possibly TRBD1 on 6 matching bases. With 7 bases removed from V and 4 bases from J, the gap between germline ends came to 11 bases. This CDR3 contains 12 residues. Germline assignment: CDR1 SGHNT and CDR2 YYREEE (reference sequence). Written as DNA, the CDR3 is TGTGCCAGCGGCAGAGGGGGAGAGACCCAGTACTTC. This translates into CASGRGGETQYF.

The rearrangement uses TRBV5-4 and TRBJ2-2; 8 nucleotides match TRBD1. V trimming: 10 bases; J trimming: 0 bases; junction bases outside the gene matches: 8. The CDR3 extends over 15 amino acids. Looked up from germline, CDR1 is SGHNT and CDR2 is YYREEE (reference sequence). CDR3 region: CAFRTGSANTGELFF. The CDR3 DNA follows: TGTGCCTTTCGGACAGGGTCGGCGAACACCGGGGAGCTGTTTTTT.